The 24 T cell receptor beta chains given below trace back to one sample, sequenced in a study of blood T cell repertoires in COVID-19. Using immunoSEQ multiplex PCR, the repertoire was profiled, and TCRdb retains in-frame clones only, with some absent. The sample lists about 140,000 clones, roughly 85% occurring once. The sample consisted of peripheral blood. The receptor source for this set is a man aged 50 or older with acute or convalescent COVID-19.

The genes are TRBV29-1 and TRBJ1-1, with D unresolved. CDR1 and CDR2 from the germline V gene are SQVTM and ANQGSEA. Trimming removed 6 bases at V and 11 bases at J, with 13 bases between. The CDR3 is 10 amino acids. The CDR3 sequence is CSVVLVEAFF. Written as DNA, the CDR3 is TGCAGCGTCGTGTTGGTGGAGGCTTTCTTT. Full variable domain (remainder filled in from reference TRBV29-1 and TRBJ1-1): SAVISQKPSRDICQRGTSLTIQCQVDSQVTMMFWYRQQPGQSLTLIATANQGSEATYESGFVIDKFPISRPNLTFSTLTVSNMSPEDSSIYLCSVVLVEAFFGQGTRLTVV.

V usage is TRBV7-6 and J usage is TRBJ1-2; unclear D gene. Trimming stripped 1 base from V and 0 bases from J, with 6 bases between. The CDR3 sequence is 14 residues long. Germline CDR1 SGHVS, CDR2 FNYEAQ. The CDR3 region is CASSLDSSNYGYTF. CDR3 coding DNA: TGTGCCAGCAGCTTAGACAGCTCTAACTATGGCTACACCTTC.

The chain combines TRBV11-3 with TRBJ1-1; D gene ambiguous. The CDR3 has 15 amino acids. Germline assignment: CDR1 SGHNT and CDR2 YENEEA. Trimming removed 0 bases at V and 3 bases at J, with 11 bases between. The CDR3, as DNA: TGTGCCAGCAGCTTAGATCGTGAGGTGGACACTGAAGCTTTCTTT. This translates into CASSLDREVDTEAFF.

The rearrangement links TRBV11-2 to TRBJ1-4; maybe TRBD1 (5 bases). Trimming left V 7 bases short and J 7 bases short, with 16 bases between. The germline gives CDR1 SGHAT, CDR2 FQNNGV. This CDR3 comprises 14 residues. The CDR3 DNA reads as TGTGCCAGCATCATCAGGGTATCGGGTGAAAAACTGTTTTTT. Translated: CASIIRVSGEKLFF.

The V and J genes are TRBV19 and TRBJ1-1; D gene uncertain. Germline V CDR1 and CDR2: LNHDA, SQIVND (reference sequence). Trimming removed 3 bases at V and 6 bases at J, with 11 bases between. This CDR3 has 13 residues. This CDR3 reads CASSIAGGPEAFF. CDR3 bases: TGTGCCAGTAGTATTGCGGGCGGCCCTGAAGCTTTCTTT.

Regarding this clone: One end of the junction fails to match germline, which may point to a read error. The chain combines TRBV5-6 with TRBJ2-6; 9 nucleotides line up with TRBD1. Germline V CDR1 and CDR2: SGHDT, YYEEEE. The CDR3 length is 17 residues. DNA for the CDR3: TGTGCCAGCAGCCCCGGGACAGGGTTCTCTTGGGCCAACGTCCTGACTTTC. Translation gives CASSPGTGFSWANVLTF.

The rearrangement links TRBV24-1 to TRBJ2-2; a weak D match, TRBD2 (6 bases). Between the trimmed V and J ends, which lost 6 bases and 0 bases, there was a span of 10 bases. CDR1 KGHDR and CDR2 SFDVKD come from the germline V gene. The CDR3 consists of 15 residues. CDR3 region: CATSWASANTGELFF. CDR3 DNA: TGTGCCACCAGTTGGGCTAGCGCGAACACCGGGGAGCTGTTTTTT.

The CDR3 loop reads CASSPRTAALSGANVLTF. The CDR3 DNA is TGTGCCAGTAGTCCCCGGACAGCCGCCCTCTCTGGGGCCAACGTCCTGACTTTC. The gene calls are TRBV19 and TRBJ2-6; D is perhaps TRBD1 (6 bases). CDR3 length: 18 residues. CDR1 and CDR2 (germline): LNHDA, SQIVND (reference sequence). Deletions cut 5 bases from V and 0 bases from J, with 17 bases between. The full variable domain, with the rest looked up from reference TRBV19 and TRBJ2-6, is DGGITQSPKYLFRKEGQNVTLSCEQNLNHDAMYWYRQDPGQGLRLIYYSQIVNDFQKGDIAEGYSVSREKKESFPLTVTSAQKNPTAFYLCASSPRTAALSGANVLTFGAGSRLTVL.

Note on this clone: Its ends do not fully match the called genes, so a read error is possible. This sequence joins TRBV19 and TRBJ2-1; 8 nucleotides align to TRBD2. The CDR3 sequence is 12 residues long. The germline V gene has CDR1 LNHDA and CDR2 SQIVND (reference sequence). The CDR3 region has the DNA TGTGCCAGTAGTGCCAGCGGACCGGGGGGGGTCTTC. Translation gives CASSASGPGGVF.

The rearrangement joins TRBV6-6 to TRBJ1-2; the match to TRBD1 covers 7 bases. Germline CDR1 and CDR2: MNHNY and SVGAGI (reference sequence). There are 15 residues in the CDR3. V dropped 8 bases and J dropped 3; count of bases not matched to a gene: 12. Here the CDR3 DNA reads TGTGCCAGCCGATTAACGGGACAGCCCTACTATGGCTACACCTTC. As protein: CASRLTGQPYYGYTF.

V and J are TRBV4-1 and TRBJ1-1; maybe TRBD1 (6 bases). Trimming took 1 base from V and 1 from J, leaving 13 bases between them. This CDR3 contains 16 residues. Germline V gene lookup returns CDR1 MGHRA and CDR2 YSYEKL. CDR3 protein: CASSQVGGQTNTEAFF. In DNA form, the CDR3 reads TGCGCCAGCAGCCAAGTCGGCGGACAGACGAACACTGAAGCTTTCTTT.

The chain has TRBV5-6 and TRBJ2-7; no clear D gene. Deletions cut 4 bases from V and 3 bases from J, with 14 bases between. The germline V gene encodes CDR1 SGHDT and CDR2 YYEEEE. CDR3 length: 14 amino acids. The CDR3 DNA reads TGTGCCAGCAGCCTTTACCCACTTCTCTACGAGCAGTACTTC. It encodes CASSLYPLLYEQYF.

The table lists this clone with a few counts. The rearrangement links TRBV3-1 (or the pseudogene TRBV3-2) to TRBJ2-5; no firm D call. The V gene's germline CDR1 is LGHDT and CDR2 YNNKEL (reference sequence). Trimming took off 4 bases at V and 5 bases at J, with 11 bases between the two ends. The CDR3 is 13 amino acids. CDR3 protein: CASSPEPGETQYF. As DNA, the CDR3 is TGTGCCAGCAGCCCCGAGCCGGGTGAGACCCAGTACTTC.

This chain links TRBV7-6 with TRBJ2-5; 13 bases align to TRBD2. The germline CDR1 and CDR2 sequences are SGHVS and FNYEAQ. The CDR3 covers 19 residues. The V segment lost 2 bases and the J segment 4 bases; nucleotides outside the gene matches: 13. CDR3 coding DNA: TGTGCCAGCAGCTTACGAAGGACTAGCGGGAGAAGGGGTGGAGAGACCCAGTACTTC. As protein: CASSLRRTSGRRGGETQYF.

CDR3: CAWMGDSFNTEAFF. The CDR3, as DNA: TGTGCCTGGATGGGGGACAGCTTCAACACTGAAGCTTTCTTT. The chain couples TRBV30 to TRBJ1-1; 7 bases are a match to TRBD1. The germline gives CDR1 GTSNPN, CDR2 SVGIG (reference sequence). There are 14 residues in the CDR3. V dropped 4 bases and J dropped 2; count of bases not matched to a gene: 7.

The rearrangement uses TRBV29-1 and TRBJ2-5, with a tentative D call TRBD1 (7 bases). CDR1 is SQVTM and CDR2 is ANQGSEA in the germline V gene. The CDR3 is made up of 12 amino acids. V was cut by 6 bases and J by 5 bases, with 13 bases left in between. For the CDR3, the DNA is TGCAGCGTCGGAGGGGGCAGCGAGACCCAGTACTTC. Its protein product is CSVGGGSETQYF.

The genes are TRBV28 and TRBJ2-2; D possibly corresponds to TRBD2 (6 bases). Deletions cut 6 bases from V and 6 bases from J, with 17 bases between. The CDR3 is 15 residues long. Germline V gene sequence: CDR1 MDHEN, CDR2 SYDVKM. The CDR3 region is CASRTPLGGAGELFF. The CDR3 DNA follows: TGTGCCAGCAGAACCCCCCTCGGAGGGGCCGGGGAGCTGTTTTTT.

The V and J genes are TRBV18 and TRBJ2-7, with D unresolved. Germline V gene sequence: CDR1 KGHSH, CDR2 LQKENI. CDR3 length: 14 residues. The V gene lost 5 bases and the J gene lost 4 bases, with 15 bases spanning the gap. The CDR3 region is CASSSYAARYEQYF. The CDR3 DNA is TGTGCCAGCTCAAGCTATGCGGCTAGGTACGAGCAGTACTTC.

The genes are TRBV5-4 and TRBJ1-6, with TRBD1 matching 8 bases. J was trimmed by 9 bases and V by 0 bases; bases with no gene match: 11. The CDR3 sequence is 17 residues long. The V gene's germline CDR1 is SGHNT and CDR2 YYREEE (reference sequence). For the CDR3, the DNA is TGTGCCAGCAGCTTGGTGGGGGGACAGGCGGTCGGTTCACCCCTCCACTTT. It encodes CASSLVGGQAVGSPLHF.

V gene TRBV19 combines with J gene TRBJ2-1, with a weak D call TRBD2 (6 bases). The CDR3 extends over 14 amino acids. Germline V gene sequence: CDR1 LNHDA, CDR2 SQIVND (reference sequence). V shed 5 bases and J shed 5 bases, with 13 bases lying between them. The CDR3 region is CASSASSAHNEQFF. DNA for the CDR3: TGTGCCAGTAGTGCCTCTAGCGCTCACAATGAGCAGTTCTTC. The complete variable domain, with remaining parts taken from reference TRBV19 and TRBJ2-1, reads DGGITQSPKYLFRKEGQNVTLSCEQNLNHDAMYWYRQDPGQGLRLIYYSQIVNDFQKGDIAEGYSVSREKKESFPLTVTSAQKNPTAFYLCASSASSAHNEQFFGPGTRLTVL.

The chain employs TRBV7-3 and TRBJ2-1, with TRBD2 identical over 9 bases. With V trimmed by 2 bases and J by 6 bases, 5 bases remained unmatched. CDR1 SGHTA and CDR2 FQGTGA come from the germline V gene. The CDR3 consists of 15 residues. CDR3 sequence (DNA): TGTGCCAGCAGCTTAGCGGGAGGGCCGGGCAATGAGCAGTTCTTC. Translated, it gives CASSLAGGPGNEQFF.

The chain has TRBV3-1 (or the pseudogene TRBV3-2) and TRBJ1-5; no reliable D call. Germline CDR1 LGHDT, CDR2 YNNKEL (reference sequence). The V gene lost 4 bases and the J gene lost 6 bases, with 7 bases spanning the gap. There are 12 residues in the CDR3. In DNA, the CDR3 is TGTGCCAGCAGCCGAGGGAGTCAGCCCCAGCATTTT. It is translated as CASSRGSQPQHF.

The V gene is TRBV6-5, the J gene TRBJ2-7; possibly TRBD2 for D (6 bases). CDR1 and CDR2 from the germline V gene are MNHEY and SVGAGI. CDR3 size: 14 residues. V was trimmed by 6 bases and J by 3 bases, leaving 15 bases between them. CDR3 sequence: CASSKGRELYEQYF. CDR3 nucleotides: TGTGCCAGCAGCAAGGGCCGGGAGCTCTACGAGCAGTACTTC.

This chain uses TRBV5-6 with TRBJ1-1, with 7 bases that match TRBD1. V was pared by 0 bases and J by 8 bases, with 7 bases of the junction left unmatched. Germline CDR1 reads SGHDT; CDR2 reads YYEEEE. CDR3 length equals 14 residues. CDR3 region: CASSLGLGGVEAFF. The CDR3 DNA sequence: TGTGCCAGCAGCTTGGGTTTAGGGGGCGTGGAAGCTTTCTTT.